This T cell receptor beta chain was documented in a study of T cell changes during pregnancy in multiple sclerosis. Assay used: immunoSEQ multiplex PCR; TCRdb lists only in-frame clones, some missing. The table includes around 110,000 clones, 92% detected once. The CDR3 has 13 residues. The germline CDR1 and CDR2 sequences are SGHTA and FQGTGA. V was clipped by 4 bases and J by 6 bases; unmatched bases: 3. The chain is built from TRBV7-3 and TRBJ2-7, with 10 bases identical to TRBD1. This material consisted of peripheral blood, taken in the third trimester of pregnancy. The receptor was isolated from a female donor in good health, enrolled as a control in a pregnancy study. CDR3 DNA sequence: TGTGCCAGCAGCTCCGGGACAGGGGCCGAGCAGTACTTC. It yields the protein CASSSGTGAEQYF.